The 5 T cell receptor beta chains below come from one sample, sequenced in a study of blood T cell repertoires in COVID-19 (TCRdb year 2020). The protocol used for the library was the immunoSEQ multiplex PCR assay. The source is immuneACCESS, and TCRdb retained only in-frame sequences with V and J called. Part of the clones is not carried over; for the studies checked, unresolved V genes explain less than half of this, and the remainder is unexplained. The sample data list under 350,000 clones, and 75% to 90% of these were observed just once. The ten top clones hold around 2.1% of the sample. Sequenced material: peripheral blood. The receptors originated from a man in his fifties or sixties with acute or convalescent COVID-19.

The chain combines TRBV11-2 with TRBJ1-3; D unclear. V was trimmed by 5 bases and J by 4 bases, leaving 6 bases between them. Germline V gene sequence: CDR1 SGHAT, CDR2 FQNNGV. This CDR3 has 12 amino acids. The DNA for the CDR3 is TGTGCCAGCAGCCTCTTCGGAAACACCATATATTTT. Its translation is CASSLFGNTIYF.

This clone has just one count. CDR3 in DNA: TGTGCCAGCAGTTCACTCACCCGCGGCGAGCAGTACTTC. It codes for CASSSLTRGEQYF. The chain recombines TRBV27 with TRBJ2-7; D is undetermined. Germline V CDR1 and CDR2: MNHEY, SMNVEV (reference sequence). The CDR3 spans 13 residues. Trimming removed 4 bases at V and 6 bases at J, with 13 bases between.

V gene TRBV27 combines with J gene TRBJ2-1; TRBD2 aligns across 13 bases. V shed 4 bases and J 8 bases; nucleotides not matched to a gene: 11. Germline-derived CDR1 and CDR2 are MNHEY and SMNVEV (reference sequence). The CDR3 runs 17 residues. The CDR3: CASSSFLRTSGGDEQFF. As DNA, the CDR3 is TGTGCCAGCAGTTCGTTTCTCCGGACTAGCGGGGGCGATGAGCAGTTCTTC.

The CDR3, as DNA: TGTGCCAGCACCGGACTAGCGGGGGTCCATGAGCAGTTCTTC. Protein: CASTGLAGVHEQFF. The gene calls are TRBV3-1 (or the pseudogene TRBV3-2) and TRBJ2-1; 13 bases are a match to TRBD2. From germline, CDR1 is LGHDT and CDR2 YNNKEL (reference sequence). Trimming took 7 bases from V and 8 from J; bases not matched to a gene: 5. The CDR3 runs to 14 residues.

The CDR3 nucleotides read TGTGCCAGCAGTACGCTAGCGGGGGACCAAGAGACCCAGTACTTC. Its protein product is CASSTLAGDQETQYF. The chain recombines TRBV5-6 with TRBJ2-5, with 10 nucleotides matching TRBD2. Trimming at V came to 5 bases and at J to 0 bases, leaving 4 bases not matched to a gene. Germline V CDR1 and CDR2: SGHDT, YYEEEE. The CDR3 runs 15 residues.